These 7 T cell receptor beta chains were all obtained from the same sample, sequenced in a study of T cell responses to AZD1222 COVID-19 vaccine (dated by TCRdb to the early 2020s). The sample's time point label is to be understood as: baseline before first vaccination. Library preparation employed the immunoSEQ multiplex PCR assay. In TCRdb, the immuneACCESS table is reduced to in-frame sequences with V and J assigned. These tables do not hold every clone; where another copy was compared, an unresolved V gene accounts for under half, and the others remain unexplained. Recorded for this sample are 100,000 to 120,000 clones; less than 95% of them occurred a single time. The top ten constitute approximately 8% of the sample. This specimen consisted of peripheral blood, obtained on day 0 of AZD1222 vaccination. The receptors here all came from an adult in good health.

V usage is TRBV28 and J usage is TRBJ1-1; D unresolved. Germline-derived CDR1 and CDR2 are MDHEN and SYDVKM. This CDR3 contains 14 residues. Trimming left V 1 base short and J 2 bases short, with 8 bases between. The CDR3 loop reads CASSLSQKNTEAFF. CDR3 bases: TGTGCCAGCAGTTTATCGCAGAAAAACACTGAAGCTTTCTTT.

The CDR3 DNA reads as TGTGCCAGCAGTGAAAGGATAAGAGGGGGAGGCGGGGAGCTGTTTTTT. Amino acids: CASSERIRGGGGELFF. This rearrangement joins TRBV6-1 to TRBJ2-2; TRBD1 or TRBD2 may be the D gene (6 bases each). The CDR3 sequence is 16 residues long. Germline CDR1 MNHNS, CDR2 SASEGT. Trimming cost V 2 bases and J 7 bases, with 17 bases left between them.

The J gene is TRBJ1-6, the V gene TRBV5-6; a possible D gene is TRBD1 (6 bases). The V and J ends lost 1 base and 7 bases respectively, with 12 bases between them. Germline CDR1 and CDR2: SGHDT and YYEEEE. The CDR3 is 15 residues long. The DNA for the CDR3 is TGTGCCAGCAGCTTGCCGGGGACAAGAAATTCACCCCTCCACTTT. Protein product: CASSLPGTRNSPLHF.

V gene TRBV6-5 combines with J gene TRBJ1-5, with 7 bases matching TRBD1. The junction had 7 bases not matched to a gene; V was cut back by 4 bases and J by 7 bases. From germline, CDR1 is MNHEY and CDR2 SVGAGI. The CDR3 totals 14 residues. CDR3 coding DNA: TGTGCCAGCAGTTTTAGGGACAGTAGGCAGCCCCAGCATTTT. This encodes CASSFRDSRQPQHF.

J is TRBJ1-5 and V is TRBV24-1; D is unclear. Germline loops: CDR1 KGHDR, CDR2 SFDVKD. The V and J ends lost 3 bases and 5 bases respectively, with 10 bases between them. This CDR3 region has 14 residues. CDR3 bases: TGTGCCACCAGTGATGGGCAAAACCATCAGCCCCAGCATTTT. It yields the protein CATSDGQNHQPQHF.

V gene TRBV11-2 combines with J gene TRBJ2-1, with D tentatively TRBD1 or TRBD2 (6 bases each). V lost 3 bases, J lost 7 bases, and 13 bases lay in between. The CDR3 spans 14 residues. Per germline, CDR1 SGHAT and CDR2 FQNNGV. The CDR3 here is CASSFSSGANEQFF. The CDR3 DNA is TGTGCCAGCAGCTTTTCCTCGGGGGCTAATGAGCAGTTCTTC.

Turning to this clone: Other DNA sequences in this specimen translate into the identical CDR3. The rearrangement uses TRBV10-3 and TRBJ1-1, with 8 bases lining up with TRBD1. This CDR3 has 15 residues. Trimming took 0 bases from V and 5 from J; bases not matched to a gene: 5. Germline CDR1 reads ENHRY; CDR2 reads SYGVKD. The CDR3 coding sequence is TGTGCCATCAGTGAGTCGGGCACAGGGGGTACTGAAGCTTTCTTT. Its translation: CAISESGTGGTEAFF.